This is a list of T cell receptor beta chains from one sample in a study of T cells in Graves' hyperthyroidism and ophthalmopathy. TCRdb redid the calling of the multiplex PCR reads with MiXCR, one entry per CDR3 protein. This table holds 500,000 to 600,000 distinct CDR3 sequences, 40% to 50% found once. The sequenced sample consisted of peripheral blood or thyroid tissue (not recorded which). The receptors derive from an adult woman with Graves' disease, either hyperthyroidism or ophthalmopathy (not recorded which). The CDR3 runs from the conserved cysteine through the conserved F or W. The order of the fields is J gene, D gene, clone size, V gene, CDR3 DNA, CDR3 protein. The D gene is left open where the match is weak. Not every row has a clone size; where given, it reads once, few, many or a size class.

>TRBJ2-2|.|.|TRBV9
TGTGCCAGCAGCGTAGAAACTAGCTTATTCGGGGAGCTGTTTTTT
CASSVETSLFGELFF
>TRBJ2-2|.|.|TRBV7-8
TGTGCCAGCAGTAATACTGACAGAACCGGGGAGCTGTTTTTT
CASSNTDRTGELFF
>TRBJ1-2|.|.|TRBV18
TGTGCCAGCTCACCACCTTCCGGTCCGGGGTATGGCTACACCTTC
CASSPPSGPGYGYTF
>TRBJ1-6|.|.|TRBV2
TGTGCCAGCGGACAGAATAATTCACCCCTCCACTTT
CASGQNNSPLHF
>TRBJ1-6|.|.|TRBV24-1
TGTGCCAGAAATGGGGAACCAAGCTCCTATAATTCACCCCTCCACTTT
CARNGEPSSYNSPLHF
>TRBJ2-7|.|.|TRBV7-9
TGTGCCAGCAGCCCCGAGGGGGGACAGAACGCCTACGAGCAGTACTTC
CASSPEGGQNAYEQYF
>TRBJ2-7|.|.|TRBV9
TGTGCCAGCAGCCACTTCTTGTCCGGGAATCCCTACGAGCAGTACTTC
CASSHFLSGNPYEQYF
>TRBJ2-2|.|.|TRBV7-2
TGTGCCAGCAGCCCCCCTTCGGGTTCCGGCGGGGAGCTGTTTTTT
CASSPPSGSGGELFF
>TRBJ1-1|.|many|TRBV7-2
TGTGCCAGCAGCTCTCGACAGCCCGCCACTGAAGCTTTCTTT
CASSSRQPATEAFF
>TRBJ1-2|.|.|TRBV7-9
TGTGCCAGCAGCTCAATCGGCCACCGAGCTAACTATGGCTACACCTTC
CASSSIGHRANYGYTF
>TRBJ1-2|.|.|TRBV20-1
TGCAGTGCTCTAGGTCGGGGGGGGCACTATGGCCACACCTTC
CSALGRGGHYGHTF
>TRBJ2-1|TRBD1|few|TRBV29-1
TGCAGCGTTGGGGGACAGGGGGCGGATGAGCAGTTCTTC
CSVGGQGADEQFF
>TRBJ1-6|.|few|TRBV20-1
TGCAGTGCTTATACCCGGGACATTAATTCACCCCTCCACTTT
CSAYTRDINSPLHF
>TRBJ1-1|.|many|TRBV6-5
TGTGCCAGCAGTTCCCCGACAGTCAGGAACACTGAAGCTTTCTTT
CASSSPTVRNTEAFF
>TRBJ1-2|.|many|TRBV14
TGTGCCAGCAGCCAAGGAGCGGCCCGGCTAGGGAGGCGAATTGGCTACACCTTC
CASSQGAARLGRRIGYTF
>TRBJ2-5|.|.|TRBV10-3
TGTGCCATCAGGGACGGGGAACAAGAGACCCAGTACTTC
CAIRDGEQETQYF
>TRBJ2-3|TRBD2|.|TRBV12-3/TRBV12-4
TGTGCCAGCAGTTTGCAGCGCGGGGGTACGCAGTATTTT
CASSLQRGGTQYF
>TRBJ2-5|.|few|TRBV28
TGTGCCAGCAGTATACTAGCAGTCCAAGAGACCCAGTACTTC
CASSILAVQETQYF
>TRBJ1-6|.|many|TRBV2
TGTGCCAGCAAGCCAGGCCTTAATTCACCCCTCCACTTT
CASKPGLNSPLHF
>TRBJ2-7|.|.|TRBV7-9
TGTGCCAGTAGTATTGTAGGCGGCAGTCCCTACGAGCAGTACTTC
CASSIVGGSPYEQYF
>TRBJ1-1|.|.|TRBV25-1
TGTGCCAGCAGTGAATTCCAGGGGAGGCAAGCTTTCTTT
CASSEFQGRQAFF
>TRBJ1-2|.|few|TRBV6-5
TGTGCCAGCAGTTACAATGGGCCCTGGGACTACACCTTC
CASSYNGPWDYTF
>TRBJ1-5|.|many|TRBV25-1
TGTGCCAGCAGTGTAACAGGGAGTCAGCCCCAGCATTTT
CASSVTGSQPQHF
>TRBJ1-2|TRBD1|many|TRBV12-3/TRBV12-4
TGTGCCAGCAGTATGACAGGGGGGGATGGCTACACCTTC
CASSMTGGDGYTF
>TRBJ2-3|.|many|TRBV7-3
TGTGCCAGCAGCTTAACAGAAGGAGCGCAGTATTTT
CASSLTEGAQYF
>TRBJ2-2|.|.|TRBV29-1
TGCAGCGTTCGTGGTTCGACCGGGGAGCTGTTTTTT
CSVRGSTGELFF
>TRBJ2-7|.|few|TRBV18
TGTGCCAGCTCACCAGTGTACGAGAACGAGCAGTACTTC
CASSPVYENEQYF
>TRBJ1-1|.|many|TRBV5-1
TGCGCCAGCAATTCCGTCGGGGGGGCGGCCACTGAAGCTTTCTTT
CASNSVGGAATEAFF
>TRBJ2-2|.|few|TRBV20-1
TGCAGTGCTAGAGAGCCCCTCGTGCGGGCGGGCACCGGGGAGCTGTTTTTT
CSAREPLVRAGTGELFF
>TRBJ2-7|TRBD2|.|TRBV7-6
TGTGCCAGCAGCCCCTCCGGGGGGGGTAGCTCCTACGAGCAGTACTTC
CASSPSGGGSSYEQYF
>TRBJ1-1|TRBD1|.|TRBV24-1
TGTGCCACCAGTGACGCGCCGGGACAGGGAAAGGACACTGAAGCTTTCTTT
CATSDAPGQGKDTEAFF
>TRBJ1-2|.|.|TRBV7-9
TGTGCCAGCAGCCTAATGTCGACAGGTGATTATGGCTACACCTTC
CASSLMSTGDYGYTF